A selection of T cell receptor beta chains follows, all from one sample in a study of blood T cell repertoires in COVID-19. Sequenced by immunoSEQ multiplex PCR; TCRdb stores in-frame clones only, minus some. The sample has almost 25,000 clones, roughly four fifths seen once. Source material: peripheral blood. These receptors were collected from a woman between 65 and 79 years old with COVID-19, enrolled during active disease. Each CDR3 is given with its conserved first and last residue. Each record gives: CDR3 DNA, CDR3 protein, clone size, J gene, V gene, D gene. A D gene is named only where the DNA matches it firmly. Expanded clones are given a class, and other clones once, few, many or no size at all.

CDR3 DNA: TGCGCCAGCAGCTTGGCGTACAGGGGCAACACTGAAGCTTTCTTT; CDR3 protein: CASSLAYRGNTEAFF; clone size: NA; J gene: TRBJ1-1; V gene: TRBV5-1; D gene: TRBD1
CDR3 DNA: TGTGCCAGCAGCTTAGGCGGCAGGGCATATGAAAAACTGTTTTTT; CDR3 protein: CASSLGGRAYEKLFF; clone size: NA; J gene: TRBJ1-4; V gene: TRBV7-9; D gene: NA
CDR3 DNA: TGTGCCAGCAGTTACGAGCGAAACTATGGCTACACCTTC; CDR3 protein: CASSYERNYGYTF; clone size: once; J gene: TRBJ1-2; V gene: TRBV6-6; D gene: NA
CDR3 DNA: TGTGCCAGCAGCCCCGACAGGGGGGGAGGGACCCAGTACTTC; CDR3 protein: CASSPDRGGGTQYF; clone size: once; J gene: TRBJ2-5; V gene: TRBV7-2; D gene: TRBD1
CDR3 DNA: TGTGCCAGCAGCCGCAGGGCTAGAATCACCGGGGAGCTGTTTTTT; CDR3 protein: CASSRRARITGELFF; clone size: NA; J gene: TRBJ2-2; V gene: TRBV14; D gene: NA
CDR3 DNA: TGTGCCAGCAGTGAAGTGGCTGGCTACACCTTC; CDR3 protein: CASSEVAGYTF; clone size: NA; J gene: TRBJ1-2; V gene: TRBV25-1; D gene: NA
CDR3 DNA: TGTGCCAGTAGTTACACAGAAAATCAGCCCCAGCATTTT; CDR3 protein: CASSYTENQPQHF; clone size: few; J gene: TRBJ1-5; V gene: TRBV19; D gene: NA
CDR3 DNA: TGCGCCAGCAGCTTGGACAGGCGAGAGACCCAGTACTTC; CDR3 protein: CASSLDRRETQYF; clone size: NA; J gene: TRBJ2-5; V gene: TRBV5-1; D gene: NA
CDR3 DNA: TGTGCCATCAGTGGGCGGGAATCGGAGACCCAGTACTTC; CDR3 protein: CAISGRESETQYF; clone size: NA; J gene: TRBJ2-5; V gene: TRBV10-3; D gene: NA
CDR3 DNA: TGTGCTAGTGCGGAGAGCAATCAGCCCCAGCATTTT; CDR3 protein: CASAESNQPQHF; clone size: medium-sized; J gene: TRBJ1-5; V gene: TRBV12-5; D gene: NA
CDR3 DNA: TGCAGCATCTCCCAAGGGGCCTATGGCTACACCTTC; CDR3 protein: CSISQGAYGYTF; clone size: NA; J gene: TRBJ1-2; V gene: TRBV29-1; D gene: NA
CDR3 DNA: TGTGCCAGCAACCGGGACAGGGAAAACTTGAACACTGAAGCTTTCTTT; CDR3 protein: CASNRDRENLNTEAFF; clone size: NA; J gene: TRBJ1-1; V gene: TRBV5-8; D gene: TRBD1
CDR3 DNA: TGCGCCAGCAGCCCCGTGTCTACGCTCCTTAATTCACCCCTCCACTTT; CDR3 protein: CASSPVSTLLNSPLHF; clone size: NA; J gene: TRBJ1-6; V gene: TRBV4-1; D gene: NA
CDR3 DNA: TGTGCTAGTGGTTTGGGGGACAGAACTAATGAAAAACTGTTTTTT; CDR3 protein: CASGLGDRTNEKLFF; clone size: NA; J gene: TRBJ1-4; V gene: TRBV12-5; D gene: TRBD1
CDR3 DNA: TGTGCCAGCAGTTCCATTATAGTGGCGGACACTGAAGCTTTCTTT; CDR3 protein: CASSSIIVADTEAFF; clone size: NA; J gene: TRBJ1-1; V gene: TRBV28; D gene: NA
CDR3 DNA: TGTGCCAGCAGTTACCAAGAGGGTAGGGCCATGTACAATGAGCAGTTCTTC; CDR3 protein: CASSYQEGRAMYNEQFF; clone size: NA; J gene: TRBJ2-1; V gene: TRBV6-2/TRBV6-3; D gene: NA
CDR3 DNA: TGTGCCAGCAGCGTCTTACAGGGGGCTGTGGGGGAAAAACTGTTTTTT; CDR3 protein: CASSVLQGAVGEKLFF; clone size: once; J gene: TRBJ1-4; V gene: TRBV7-2; D gene: TRBD1
CDR3 DNA: TGTGCCAGCAGCCGACAGATTACCACCTACGAGCAGTACTTC; CDR3 protein: CASSRQITTYEQYF; clone size: NA; J gene: TRBJ2-7; V gene: TRBV6-5; D gene: NA
CDR3 DNA: TGTGCCACCCGCCCTCTGGGGGCGCAGGGCTACACCTTC; CDR3 protein: CATRPLGAQGYTF; clone size: NA; J gene: TRBJ1-2; V gene: TRBV19; D gene: NA
CDR3 DNA: TGTGCCAGCAGTGAAACCCGGGACAGACTTAACACTGAAGCTTTCTTT; CDR3 protein: CASSETRDRLNTEAFF; clone size: NA; J gene: TRBJ1-1; V gene: TRBV2; D gene: TRBD1
CDR3 DNA: TGTGCCAGCAGCCATACTAGCGGGAAGGTGAATGAGCAGTTCTTC; CDR3 protein: CASSHTSGKVNEQFF; clone size: few; J gene: TRBJ2-1; V gene: TRBV3-1/TRBV3-2; D gene: TRBD2
CDR3 DNA: TGTGCCAGCGTCAGGGAATGGAGTGGCTACACCTTC; CDR3 protein: CASVREWSGYTF; clone size: NA; J gene: TRBJ1-2; V gene: TRBV6-6; D gene: NA
CDR3 DNA: TGTGCCAGCAGCTCCAGGAACCTGAACACTGAAGCTTTCTTT; CDR3 protein: CASSSRNLNTEAFF; clone size: NA; J gene: TRBJ1-1; V gene: TRBV7-8; D gene: NA
CDR3 DNA: TGTGCCAGTAGTACAGACAGGTTCCCTTCGACCCAGCATTTT; CDR3 protein: CASSTDRFPSTQHF; clone size: NA; J gene: TRBJ1-5; V gene: TRBV19; D gene: NA
CDR3 DNA: TGCACCAGCAGCCACCCGCTGGGGGGGGCGGGAGAGACCCAGTACTTC; CDR3 protein: CTSSHPLGGAGETQYF; clone size: NA; J gene: TRBJ2-5; V gene: TRBV1; D gene: NA
CDR3 DNA: TGTGCCAGCAGTCCAGGGCCGAGCACAGATACGCAGTATTTT; CDR3 protein: CASSPGPSTDTQYF; clone size: NA; J gene: TRBJ2-3; V gene: TRBV2; D gene: NA